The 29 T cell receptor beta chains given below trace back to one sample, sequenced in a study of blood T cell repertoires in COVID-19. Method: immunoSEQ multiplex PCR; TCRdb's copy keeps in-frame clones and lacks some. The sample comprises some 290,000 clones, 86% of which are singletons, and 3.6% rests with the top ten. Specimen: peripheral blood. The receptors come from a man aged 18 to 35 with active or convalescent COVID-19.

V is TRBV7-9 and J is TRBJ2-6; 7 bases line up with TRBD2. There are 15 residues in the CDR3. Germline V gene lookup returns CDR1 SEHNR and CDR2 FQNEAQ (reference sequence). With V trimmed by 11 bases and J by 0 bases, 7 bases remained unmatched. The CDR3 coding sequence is TGTGCCGGGATGGGCGGGAGCTCTGGGGCCAACGTCCTGACTTTC. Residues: CAGMGGSSGANVLTF.

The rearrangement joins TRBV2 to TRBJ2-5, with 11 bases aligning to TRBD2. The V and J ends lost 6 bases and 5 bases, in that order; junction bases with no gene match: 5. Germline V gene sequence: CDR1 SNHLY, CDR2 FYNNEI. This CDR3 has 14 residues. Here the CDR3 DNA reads TGTGCCAGCAGCACTAGCGGGGGACGGGAGACCCAGTACTTC. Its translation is CASSTSGGRETQYF.

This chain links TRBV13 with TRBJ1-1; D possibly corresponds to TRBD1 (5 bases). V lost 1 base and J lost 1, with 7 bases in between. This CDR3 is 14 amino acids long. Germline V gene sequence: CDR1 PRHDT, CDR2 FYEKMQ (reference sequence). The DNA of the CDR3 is TGTGCCAGCAGCTTAGAAGGGGAGAACACTGAAGCTTTCTTT. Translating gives CASSLEGENTEAFF.

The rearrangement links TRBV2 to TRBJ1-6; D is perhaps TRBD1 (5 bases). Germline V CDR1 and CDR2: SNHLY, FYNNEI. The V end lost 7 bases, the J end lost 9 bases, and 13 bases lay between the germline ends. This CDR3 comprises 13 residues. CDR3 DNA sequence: TGTGCCAGCATTGCCAGGGTTAGTTCACCCCTCCACTTT. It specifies CASIARVSSPLHF.

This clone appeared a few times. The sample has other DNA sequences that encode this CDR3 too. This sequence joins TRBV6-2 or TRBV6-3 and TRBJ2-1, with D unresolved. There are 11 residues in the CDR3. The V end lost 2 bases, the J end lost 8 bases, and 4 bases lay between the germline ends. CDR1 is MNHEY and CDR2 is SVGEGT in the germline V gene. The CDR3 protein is CASSYGHEQFF. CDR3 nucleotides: TGTGCCAGCAGTTACGGGCATGAGCAGTTCTTC.

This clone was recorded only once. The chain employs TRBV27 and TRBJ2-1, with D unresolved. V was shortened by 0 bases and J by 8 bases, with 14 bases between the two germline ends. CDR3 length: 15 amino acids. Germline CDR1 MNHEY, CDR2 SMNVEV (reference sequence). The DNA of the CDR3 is TGTGCCAGCAGTTTATCGGCGGATCGGTTCGATGAGCAGTTCTTC. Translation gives CASSLSADRFDEQFF.

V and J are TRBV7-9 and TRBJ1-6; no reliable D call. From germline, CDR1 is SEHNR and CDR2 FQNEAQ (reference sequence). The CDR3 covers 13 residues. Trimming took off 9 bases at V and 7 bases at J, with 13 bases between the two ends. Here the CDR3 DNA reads TGTGCCAGTAGATCTGGCGGGAATTCACCCCTCCACTTT. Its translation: CASRSGGNSPLHF.

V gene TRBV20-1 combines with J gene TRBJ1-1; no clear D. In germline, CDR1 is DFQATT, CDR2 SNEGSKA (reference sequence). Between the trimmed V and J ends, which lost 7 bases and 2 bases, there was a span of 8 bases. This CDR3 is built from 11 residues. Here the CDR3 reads CSVGENTEAFF. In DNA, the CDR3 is TGCAGTGTCGGAGAAAACACTGAAGCTTTCTTT.

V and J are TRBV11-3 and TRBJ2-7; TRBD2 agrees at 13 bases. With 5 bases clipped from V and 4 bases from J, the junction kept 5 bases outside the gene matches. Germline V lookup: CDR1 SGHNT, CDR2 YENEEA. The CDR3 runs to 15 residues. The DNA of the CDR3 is TGTGCCAGCAGCCCCGGGACTAGCGGGATTTACGAGCAGTACTTC. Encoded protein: CASSPGTSGIYEQYF.

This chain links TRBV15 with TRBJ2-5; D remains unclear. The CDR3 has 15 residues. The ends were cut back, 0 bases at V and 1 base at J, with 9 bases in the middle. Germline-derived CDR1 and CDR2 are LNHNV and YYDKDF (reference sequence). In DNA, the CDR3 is TGTGCCACCAGCAGAGAGAGGCATCCCCAAGAGACCCAGTACTTC. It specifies CATSRERHPQETQYF.

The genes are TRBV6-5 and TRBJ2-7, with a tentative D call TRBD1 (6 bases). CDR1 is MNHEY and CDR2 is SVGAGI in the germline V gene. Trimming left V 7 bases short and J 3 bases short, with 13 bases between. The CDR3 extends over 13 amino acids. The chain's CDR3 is CASTPTGFYEQYF. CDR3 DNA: TGTGCCAGCACCCCCACAGGGTTCTACGAGCAGTACTTC.

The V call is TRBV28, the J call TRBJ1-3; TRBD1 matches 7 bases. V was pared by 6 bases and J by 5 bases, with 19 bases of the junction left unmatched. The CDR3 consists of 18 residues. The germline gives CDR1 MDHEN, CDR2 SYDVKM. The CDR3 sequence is CASSPLQRRDSWRNTIYF. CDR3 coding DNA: TGTGCCAGCAGCCCTCTTCAACGAAGGGACAGTTGGAGAAACACCATATATTTT.

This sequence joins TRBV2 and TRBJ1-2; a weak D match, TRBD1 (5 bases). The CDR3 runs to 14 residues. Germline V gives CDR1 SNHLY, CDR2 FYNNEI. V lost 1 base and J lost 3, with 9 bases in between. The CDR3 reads CASSEGQGYYGYTF. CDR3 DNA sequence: TGTGCCAGCAGTGAAGGTCAGGGTTACTATGGCTACACCTTC.

CDR3 residues: CAWSPSGRIYEQFF. CDR3 nucleotides: TGTGCCTGGAGTCCGAGCGGGAGAATTTATGAGCAGTTCTTC. This chain uses TRBV30 with TRBJ2-1, with 8 bases lining up with TRBD2. CDR3 length equals 14 residues. Trimming removed 2 bases from V and 8 bases from J; junction bases left unmatched: 8. Germline V CDR1 and CDR2: GTSNPN, SVGIG (reference sequence).

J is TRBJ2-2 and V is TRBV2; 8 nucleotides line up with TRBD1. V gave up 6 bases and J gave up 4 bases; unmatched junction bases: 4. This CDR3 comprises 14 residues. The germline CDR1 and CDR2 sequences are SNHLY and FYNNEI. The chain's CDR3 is CASRDTGGTGELFF. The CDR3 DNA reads TGTGCCAGCAGGGATACAGGGGGCACCGGGGAGCTGTTTTTT.

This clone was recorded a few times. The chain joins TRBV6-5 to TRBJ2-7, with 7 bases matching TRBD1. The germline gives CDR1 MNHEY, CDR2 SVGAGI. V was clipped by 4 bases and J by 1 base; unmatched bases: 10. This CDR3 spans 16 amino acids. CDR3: CASSSTTTGESYEQYF. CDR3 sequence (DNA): TGTGCCAGCAGTTCGACCACAACAGGGGAGTCCTACGAGCAGTACTTC.

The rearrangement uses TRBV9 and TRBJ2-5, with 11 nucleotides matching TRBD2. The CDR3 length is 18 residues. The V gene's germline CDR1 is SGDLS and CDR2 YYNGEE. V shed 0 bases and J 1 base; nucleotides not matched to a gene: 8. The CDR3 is CASSVGTSGGQFQETQYF. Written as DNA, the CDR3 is TGTGCCAGCAGCGTAGGAACTAGCGGGGGCCAATTCCAAGAGACCCAGTACTTC.

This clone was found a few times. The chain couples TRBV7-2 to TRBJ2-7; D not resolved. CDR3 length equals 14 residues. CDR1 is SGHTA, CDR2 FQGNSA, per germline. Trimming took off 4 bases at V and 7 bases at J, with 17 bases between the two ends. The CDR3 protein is CASSSRSLNWEQYF. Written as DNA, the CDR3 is TGTGCCAGCAGCTCCCGGTCCCTGAACTGGGAGCAGTACTTC.

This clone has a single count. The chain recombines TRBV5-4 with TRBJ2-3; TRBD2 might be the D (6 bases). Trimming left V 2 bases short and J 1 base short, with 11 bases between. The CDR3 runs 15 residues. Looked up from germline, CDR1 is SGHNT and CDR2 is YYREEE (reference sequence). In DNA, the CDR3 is TGTGCCAGCAGCTTTACTAGCTCAGGCACAGATACGCAGTATTTT. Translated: CASSFTSSGTDTQYF.

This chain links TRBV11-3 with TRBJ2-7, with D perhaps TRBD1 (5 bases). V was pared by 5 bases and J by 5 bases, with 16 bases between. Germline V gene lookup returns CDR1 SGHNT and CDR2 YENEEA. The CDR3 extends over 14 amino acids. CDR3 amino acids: CASSPYRSSHEQYF. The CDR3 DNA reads TGTGCCAGCAGCCCCTACAGGAGCAGCCACGAGCAGTACTTC.

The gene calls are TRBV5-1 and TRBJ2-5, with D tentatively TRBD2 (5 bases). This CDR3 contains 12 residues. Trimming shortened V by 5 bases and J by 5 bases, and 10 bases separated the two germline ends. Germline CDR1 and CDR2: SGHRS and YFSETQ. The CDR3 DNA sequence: TGCGCCAGCAGGGAGGCTCGGGAGACCCAGTACTTC. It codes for CASREARETQYF.

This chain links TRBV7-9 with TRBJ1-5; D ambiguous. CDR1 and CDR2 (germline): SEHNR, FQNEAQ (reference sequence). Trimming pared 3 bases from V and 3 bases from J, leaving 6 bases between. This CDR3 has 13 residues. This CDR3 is CASSFQDNQPQHF. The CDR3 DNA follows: TGTGCCAGCAGCTTCCAGGACAATCAGCCCCAGCATTTT.

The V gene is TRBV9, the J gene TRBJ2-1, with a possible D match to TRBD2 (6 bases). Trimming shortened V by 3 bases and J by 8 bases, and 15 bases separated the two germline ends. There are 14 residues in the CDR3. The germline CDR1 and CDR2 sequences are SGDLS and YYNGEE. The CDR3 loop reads CASSEGSGGYEQFF. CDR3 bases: TGTGCCAGCAGCGAGGGATCTGGGGGGTATGAGCAGTTCTTC. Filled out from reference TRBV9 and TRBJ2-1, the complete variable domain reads DSGVTQTPKHLITATGQRVTLRCSPRSGDLSVYWYQQSLDQGLQFLIQYYNGEERAKGNILERFSAQQFPDLHSELNLSSLELGDSALYFCASSEGSGGYEQFFGPGTRLTVL.

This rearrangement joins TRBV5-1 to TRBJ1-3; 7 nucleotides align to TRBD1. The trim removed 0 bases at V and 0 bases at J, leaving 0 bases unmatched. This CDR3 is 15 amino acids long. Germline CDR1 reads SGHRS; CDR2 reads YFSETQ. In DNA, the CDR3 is TGCGCCAGCAGCTTGGACAGGGGCTCTGGAAACACCATATATTTT. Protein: CASSLDRGSGNTIYF.

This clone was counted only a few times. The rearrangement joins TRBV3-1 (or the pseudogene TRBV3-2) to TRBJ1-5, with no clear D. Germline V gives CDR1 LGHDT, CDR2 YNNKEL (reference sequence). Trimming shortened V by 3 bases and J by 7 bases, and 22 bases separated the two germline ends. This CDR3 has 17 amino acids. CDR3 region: CASSHGAGLPQLQPQHF. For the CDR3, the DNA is TGTGCCAGCAGCCATGGAGCGGGGTTGCCCCAACTACAGCCCCAGCATTTT.

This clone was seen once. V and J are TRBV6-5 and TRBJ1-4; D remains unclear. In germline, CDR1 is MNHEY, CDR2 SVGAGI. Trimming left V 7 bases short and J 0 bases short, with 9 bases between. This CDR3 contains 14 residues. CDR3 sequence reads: CASTPVATNEKLFF. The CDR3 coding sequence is TGTGCCAGCACTCCCGTTGCAACTAATGAAAAACTGTTTTTT.

The CDR3 loop is CASSIGAANTEAFF. DNA for the CDR3: TGTGCCAGTAGTATAGGGGCAGCGAACACTGAAGCTTTCTTT. The V and J genes are TRBV19 and TRBJ1-1, with D uncertain. The CDR3 runs 14 residues. Germline CDR1 reads LNHDA; CDR2 reads SQIVND (reference sequence). The V end lost 1 base, the J end lost 1 base, and 7 bases lay between the germline ends.

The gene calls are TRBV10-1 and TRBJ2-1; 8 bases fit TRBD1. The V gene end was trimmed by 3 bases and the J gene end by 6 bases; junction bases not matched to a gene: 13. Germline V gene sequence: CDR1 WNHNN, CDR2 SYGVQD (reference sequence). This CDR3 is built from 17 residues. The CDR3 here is CASSEKEGDRRCNEQFF. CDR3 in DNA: TGCGCCAGCAGTGAAAAAGAGGGGGACAGGCGATGCAATGAGCAGTTCTTC.

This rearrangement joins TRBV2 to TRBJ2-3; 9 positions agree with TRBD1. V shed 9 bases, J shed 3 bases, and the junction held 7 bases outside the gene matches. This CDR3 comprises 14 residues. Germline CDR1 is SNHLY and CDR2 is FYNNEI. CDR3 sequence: CASPPDRGTDTQYF. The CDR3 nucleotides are TGTGCCAGTCCTCCGGACAGGGGTACAGATACGCAGTATTTT.